The 5 T cell receptor beta chains reported below all come from one sample, sequenced in a study of cytomegalovirus exposure and HLA in healthy donors. The PCR contained 60 Vbeta and 13 Jbeta primers. Sequencing was performed with immunoSEQ multiplex PCR; in TCRdb, only in-frame clones are kept and a portion is missing. This table has under 80,000 clones, 75% to 85% appearing once. Sequenced: PBMCs. All receptors come from a man aged 50-60 years in good health and CMV-seropositive.

Regarding this clone: The germline gene is not matched at one end of the junction; a read error may be the cause. Within the sample, other DNA sequences also encode this same CDR3. The chain couples TRBV7-2 to TRBJ2-1; D gene uncertain. Germline V gene sequence: CDR1 SGHTA, CDR2 FQGNSA. This CDR3 is 15 amino acids long. The CDR3, as DNA: TGCGCCAGCAGCTTAGATTATAGCTCCTACAATGAGCAGTTCTTC. It encodes CASSLDYSSYNEQFF.

Only a few counts were recorded for this clone. A much larger clonotype is one base distant, so this may be a read error. CDR3 sequence (DNA): TGTGCCTTGGACAGGGGCAACACTGAAGCTTTCTTT. It is translated as CALDRGNTEAFF. V and J are TRBV30 and TRBJ1-1; TRBD1 aligns across 9 bases. This CDR3 has 12 residues. Germline V gene sequence: CDR1 GTSNPN, CDR2 SVGIG (reference sequence). V was clipped by 7 bases and J by 2 bases; unmatched bases: 2. Looking up the rest from reference TRBV30 and TRBJ1-1 gives the full variable domain: SQTIHQWPATLVQPVGSPLSLECTVEGTSNPNLYWYRQAAGRGLQLLFYSVGIGQISSEVPQNLSASRPQDRQFILSSKKLLLSDSGFYLCALDRGNTEAFFGQGTRLTVV.

Only one count was recorded for this clone. V and J are TRBV5-4 and TRBJ1-1; possibly TRBD1 for D (5 bases). This CDR3 region has 14 residues. The V end was cut by 1 base, the J end by 3 bases, with 10 bases between. In germline, CDR1 is SGHNT, CDR2 YYREEE (reference sequence). The CDR3 spells CASSLWGQYTEAFF. The CDR3 DNA sequence: TGTGCCAGCAGCTTGTGGGGCCAATACACTGAAGCTTTCTTT.

The chain joins TRBV4-2 to TRBJ1-4; D may be TRBD1 (6 bases). Germline lookup yields CDR1 LGHNA and CDR2 YNFKEQ. The CDR3 is 13 amino acids. Trimming removed 3 bases at V and 8 bases at J, with 10 bases between. The CDR3 DNA reads as TGTGCCAGCAGCCAGGTCCAGGGGGAAAAACTGTTTTTT. As protein: CASSQVQGEKLFF.

This clone was observed a handful of times. An end of the junction does not agree with germline; a read error may underlie this. Other nucleotide sequences in the sample specify the same CDR3. The chain couples TRBV4-3 to TRBJ2-1; D is unresolved. CDR1 and CDR2 from the germline V gene are LGHNA and YSLEER. The CDR3 length is 17 residues. The CDR3: CARSQAMIVVIYNEQFF. The CDR3 DNA reads as TGCGCCAGAAGCCAAGCTATGATAGTAGTCATCTACAATGAGCAGTTCTTC.